This TCR beta chain was identified during a study of control samples from healthy donors and cancer patients. The V end was cut by 0 bases, the J end by 8 bases, with 6 bases between. Germline V lookup: CDR1 LGHDT, CDR2 YNNKEL (reference sequence). The CDR3 consists of 12 residues. Some clones are missing from TCRdb's copy, which holds only in-frame ones; the method was immunoSEQ multiplex PCR. The sample yields 60,000 to 70,000 clones, roughly 84% seen once. Specimen: PBMCs. The chain carries TRBV3-1 (or the pseudogene TRBV3-2) and TRBJ2-3, with D possibly being TRBD1 or TRBD2 (5 bases each). The receptor's source is a woman aged 50 to 65 with lung cancer. The CDR3 sequence: CASSQDGGTQYF. The CDR3 bases are TGTGCCAGCAGCCAAGATGGGGGTACGCAGTATTTT.